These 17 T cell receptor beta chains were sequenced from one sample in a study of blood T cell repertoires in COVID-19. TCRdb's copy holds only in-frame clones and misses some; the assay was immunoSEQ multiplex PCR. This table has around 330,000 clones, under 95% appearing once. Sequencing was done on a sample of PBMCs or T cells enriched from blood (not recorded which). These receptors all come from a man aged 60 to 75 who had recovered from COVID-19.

CDR3 loop: CASSPSGLGDTGELFF. The CDR3 DNA reads TGTGCCAGCAGCCCATCGGGACTAGGTGACACCGGGGAGCTGTTTTTT. The chain joins TRBV7-9 to TRBJ2-2; the match to TRBD2 covers 8 bases. Losses at the gene ends were 5 bases for V and 3 bases for J; bases not matched to a gene: 8. The CDR3 runs to 16 residues. CDR1 SEHNR and CDR2 FQNEAQ come from the germline V gene (reference sequence).

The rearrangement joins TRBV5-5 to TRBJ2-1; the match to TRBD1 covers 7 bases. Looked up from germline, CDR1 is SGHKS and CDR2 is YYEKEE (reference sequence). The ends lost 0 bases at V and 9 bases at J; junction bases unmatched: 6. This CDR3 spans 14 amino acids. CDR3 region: CASSLGQGQGEQFF. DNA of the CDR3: TGTGCCAGCAGCTTGGGACAGGGTCAGGGTGAGCAGTTCTTC.

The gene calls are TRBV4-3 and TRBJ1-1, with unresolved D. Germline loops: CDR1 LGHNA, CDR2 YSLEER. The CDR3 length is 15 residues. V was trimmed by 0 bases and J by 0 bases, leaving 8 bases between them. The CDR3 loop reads CASSQELTVNTEAFF. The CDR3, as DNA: TGCGCCAGCAGCCAAGAACTGACTGTGAACACTGAAGCTTTCTTT.

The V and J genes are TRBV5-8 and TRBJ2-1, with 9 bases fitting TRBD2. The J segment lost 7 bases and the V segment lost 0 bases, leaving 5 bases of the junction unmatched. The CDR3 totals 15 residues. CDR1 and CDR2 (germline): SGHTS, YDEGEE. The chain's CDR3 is CASSLVSGRGNEQFF. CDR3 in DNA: TGTGCCAGCAGCTTGGTTAGCGGGAGAGGAAATGAGCAGTTCTTC.

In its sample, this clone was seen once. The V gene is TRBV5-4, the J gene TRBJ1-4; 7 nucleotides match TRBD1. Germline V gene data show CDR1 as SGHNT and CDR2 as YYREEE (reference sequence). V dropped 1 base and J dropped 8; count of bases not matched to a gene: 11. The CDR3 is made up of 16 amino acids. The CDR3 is CASSLNRGNKVEKLFF. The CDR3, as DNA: TGTGCCAGCAGCTTGAACAGGGGCAACAAGGTAGAAAAACTGTTTTTT.

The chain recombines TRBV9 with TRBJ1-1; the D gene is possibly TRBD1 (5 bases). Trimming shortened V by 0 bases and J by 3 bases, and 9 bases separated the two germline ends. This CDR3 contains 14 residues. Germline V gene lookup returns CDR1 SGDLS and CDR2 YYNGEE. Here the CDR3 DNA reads TGTGCCAGCAGCGTAGGACAGTTCTACACTGAAGCTTTCTTT. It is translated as CASSVGQFYTEAFF.

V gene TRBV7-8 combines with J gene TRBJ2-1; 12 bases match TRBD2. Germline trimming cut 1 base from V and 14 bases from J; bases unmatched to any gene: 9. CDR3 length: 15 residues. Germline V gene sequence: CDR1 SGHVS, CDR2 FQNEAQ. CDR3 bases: TGTGCCAGCAGCTTAGATGGGACTAGCGGGCCGGCGGAGTTCTTC. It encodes CASSLDGTSGPAEFF.

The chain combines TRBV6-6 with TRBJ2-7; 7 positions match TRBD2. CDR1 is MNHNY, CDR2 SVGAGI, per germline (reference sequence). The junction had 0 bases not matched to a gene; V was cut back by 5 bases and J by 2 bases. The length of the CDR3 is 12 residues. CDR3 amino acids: CASSAGAYEQYF. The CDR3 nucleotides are TGTGCCAGCAGTGCGGGAGCCTACGAGCAGTACTTC.

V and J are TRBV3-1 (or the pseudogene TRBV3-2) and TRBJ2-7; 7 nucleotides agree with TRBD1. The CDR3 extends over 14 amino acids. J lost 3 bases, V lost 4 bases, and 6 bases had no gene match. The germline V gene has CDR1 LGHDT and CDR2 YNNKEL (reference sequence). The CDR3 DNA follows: TGTGCCAGCAGCCCTCCGGGACAGAACTACGAGCAGTACTTC. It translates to CASSPPGQNYEQYF.

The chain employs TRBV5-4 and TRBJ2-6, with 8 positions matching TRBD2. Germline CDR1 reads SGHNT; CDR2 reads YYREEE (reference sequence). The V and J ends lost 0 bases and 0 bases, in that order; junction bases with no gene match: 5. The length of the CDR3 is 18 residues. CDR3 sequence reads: CASSLGTGGASGANVLTF. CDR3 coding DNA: TGTGCCAGCAGCTTGGGGACGGGAGGGGCCTCTGGGGCCAACGTCCTGACTTTC.

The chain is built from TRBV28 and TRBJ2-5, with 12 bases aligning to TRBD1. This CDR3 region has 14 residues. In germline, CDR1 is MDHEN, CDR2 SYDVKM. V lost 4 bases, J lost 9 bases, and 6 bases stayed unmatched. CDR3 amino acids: CASSSPGQGASQYF. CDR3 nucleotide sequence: TGTGCCAGCAGTTCCCCGGGACAGGGGGCATCCCAGTACTTC.

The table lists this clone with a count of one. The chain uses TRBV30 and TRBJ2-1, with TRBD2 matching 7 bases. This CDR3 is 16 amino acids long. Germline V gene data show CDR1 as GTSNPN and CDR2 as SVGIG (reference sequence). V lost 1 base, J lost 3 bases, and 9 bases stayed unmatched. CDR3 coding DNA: TGTGCCTGGAGTGACCCGGGCGGGGGATACTACAATGAGCAGTTCTTC. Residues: CAWSDPGGGYYNEQFF.

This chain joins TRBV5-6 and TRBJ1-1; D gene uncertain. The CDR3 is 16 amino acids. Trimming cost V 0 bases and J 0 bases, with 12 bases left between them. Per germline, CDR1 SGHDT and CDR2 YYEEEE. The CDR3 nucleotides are TGTGCCAGCAGCTTGGGGGCTCGGCAGTTGAACACTGAAGCTTTCTTT. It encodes CASSLGARQLNTEAFF. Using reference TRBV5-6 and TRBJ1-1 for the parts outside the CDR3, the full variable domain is DAGVTQSPTHLIKTRGQQVTLRCSPKSGHDTVSWYQQALGQGPQFIFQYYEEEERQRGNFPDRFSGHQFPNYSSELNVNALLLGDSALYLCASSLGARQLNTEAFFGQGTRLTVV.

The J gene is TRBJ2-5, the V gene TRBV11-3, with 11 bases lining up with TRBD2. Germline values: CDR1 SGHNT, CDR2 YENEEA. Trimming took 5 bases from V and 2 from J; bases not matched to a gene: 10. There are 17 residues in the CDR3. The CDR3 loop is CASSRRTGTSGQETQYF. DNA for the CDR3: TGTGCCAGCAGCCGACGCACCGGGACTAGCGGACAAGAGACCCAGTACTTC.

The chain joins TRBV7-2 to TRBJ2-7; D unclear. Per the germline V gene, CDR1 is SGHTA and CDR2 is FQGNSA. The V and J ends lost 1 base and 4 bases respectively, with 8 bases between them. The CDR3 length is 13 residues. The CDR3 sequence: CASSLGQVYEQYF. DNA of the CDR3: TGTGCCAGCAGCTTAGGTCAGGTTTACGAGCAGTACTTC.

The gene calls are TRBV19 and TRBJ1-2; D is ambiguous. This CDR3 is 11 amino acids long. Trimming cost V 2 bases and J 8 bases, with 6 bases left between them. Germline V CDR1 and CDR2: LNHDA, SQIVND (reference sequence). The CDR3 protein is CASSISGGYTF. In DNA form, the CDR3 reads TGTGCCAGTAGTATAAGTGGCGGCTACACCTTC.

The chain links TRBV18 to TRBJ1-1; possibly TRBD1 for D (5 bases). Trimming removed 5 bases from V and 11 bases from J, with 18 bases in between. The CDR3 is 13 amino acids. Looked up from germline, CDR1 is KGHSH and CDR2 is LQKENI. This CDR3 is CASSTGLTPVAFF. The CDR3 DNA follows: TGTGCCAGCTCAACGGGACTCACGCCTGTTGCTTTCTTT.